The source of this T cell receptor beta chain is a study of T cell clonotyping in hematopoietic cell transplantation. Note on this clone: Its specificity is unknown.

Study-wide results and caveats: After transplant, recipient diversity fell while pathologically expanded clonotypes grew through day 180. Without cell sorting, CD4 versus CD8 contributions remain unresolved.

From germline, CDR1 is KGHSH and CDR2 LQKENI. V was pared by 4 bases and J by 8 bases, with 8 bases between. The CDR3 runs 11 residues. The table came from immunoSEQ multiplex PCR; TCRdb's copy has only in-frame clones and leaves some out. The data contain 1,500 to 2,000 clones, about 90% of them singletons. Material: peripheral blood mononuclear cells, obtained 30 days after allogeneic stem cell transplant. The TCR originated in a female patient in her fifties who had an allogeneic stem cell transplant from a related donor, so the T cells may come from the graft donor. Some clones in this sample may be carry-over from other donors' samples. This chain uses TRBV18 with TRBJ1-2; no firm D call. Written as DNA, the CDR3 is TGTGCCAGCTCACGGTCAGAGGGCTACACCTTC. This translates into CASSRSEGYTF.